Listed below are T cell receptor beta chains from one sample, sequenced in a study of cytomegalovirus exposure and HLA in healthy donors. Assay: immunoSEQ multiplex PCR; the TCRdb copy retains only in-frame clones and omits some. The table shows approximately 190,000 clones, with 65% to 85% occurring only once. What was sequenced was PBMCs. The receptors here all came from a boy under 10 years old in good health and CMV-seronegative. The conserved cysteine and the conserved F or W are not part of the CDR3 here. Fields, in order: CDR3 protein, J gene, V gene, D gene, clone size. A D gene is named only where the DNA matches it firmly. Clone size is not always given. Where it is, it says once, few, many or a class for expanded clones.

CDR3: ASSLVRVQETQY; J: TRBJ2-5; V: TRBV7-9; D: NA; size: NA
CDR3: ASSLGRETQY; J: TRBJ2-5; V: TRBV7-2; D: NA; size: NA
CDR3: ASSYSDTLYEQY; J: TRBJ2-7; V: TRBV5-6; D: NA; size: NA
CDR3: ASSVVGLAGVTDTQY; J: TRBJ2-3; V: TRBV9; D: TRBD2; size: NA
CDR3: ASRYRGPGQGDEQF; J: TRBJ2-1; V: TRBV7-2; D: TRBD1; size: NA
CDR3: SVAGTGPWGYT; J: TRBJ1-2; V: TRBV29-1; D: TRBD1; size: NA
CDR3: ASSAGQGATTNEKLF; J: TRBJ1-4; V: TRBV5-4; D: TRBD1; size: NA
CDR3: ASSPRSGTGAGELF; J: TRBJ2-2; V: TRBV4-3; D: TRBD1; size: NA
CDR3: ARARRGGWYCYEQY; J: TRBJ2-7; V: TRBV27; D: TRBD2; size: NA
CDR3: ASRNRVTTSTDTQY; J: TRBJ2-3; V: TRBV25-1; D: NA; size: NA
CDR3: ASSSIAGGRDTGELF; J: TRBJ2-2; V: TRBV5-1; D: TRBD2; size: NA
CDR3: ASSPTSGSTDTQY; J: TRBJ2-3; V: TRBV6-5; D: TRBD2; size: once
CDR3: ASSRGRGSNYGYT; J: TRBJ1-2; V: TRBV6-5; D: NA; size: once
CDR3: ASSVGQYNQPQH; J: TRBJ1-5; V: TRBV9; D: NA; size: few
CDR3: ASSLGTANSPLH; J: TRBJ1-6; V: TRBV6-6; D: TRBD1; size: once
CDR3: ASSFGTPVYEQY; J: TRBJ2-7; V: TRBV5-6; D: NA; size: few
CDR3: ASSPPGSGYYETQY; J: TRBJ2-5; V: TRBV18; D: NA; size: NA
CDR3: ASSGGRAGQPQH; J: TRBJ1-5; V: TRBV7-9; D: NA; size: few
CDR3: ASSLNSGYEQY; J: TRBJ2-7; V: TRBV11-2; D: TRBD2; size: NA
CDR3: ASRRDRGRETQY; J: TRBJ2-5; V: TRBV2; D: TRBD1; size: NA
CDR3: ASSLDRGGSWDNQPQH; J: TRBJ1-5; V: TRBV4-2; D: TRBD1; size: once
CDR3: AWSVLRSRANSPLH; J: TRBJ1-6; V: TRBV30; D: NA; size: NA
CDR3: AIRGGYLETQY; J: TRBJ2-5; V: TRBV10-3; D: TRBD2; size: NA
CDR3: AIRDSGNTEAF; J: TRBJ1-1; V: TRBV10-3; D: NA; size: NA
CDR3: ASSLRGYEQF; J: TRBJ2-1; V: TRBV7-8; D: NA; size: NA
CDR3: ASSLDLPGGYNEQF; J: TRBJ2-1; V: TRBV5-1; D: TRBD2; size: NA
CDR3: ASSLGTSGGLTYEQY; J: TRBJ2-7; V: TRBV4-2; D: TRBD2; size: NA
CDR3: AWSRLAGGNEQF; J: TRBJ2-1; V: TRBV30; D: TRBD2; size: NA
CDR3: ASSPGTSGADTQY; J: TRBJ2-3; V: TRBV5-1; D: TRBD2; size: NA
CDR3: ASSPSWGSHEQY; J: TRBJ2-7; V: TRBV7-2; D: NA; size: NA
CDR3: ASSLLGQGFQKLF; J: TRBJ1-4; V: TRBV27; D: TRBD1; size: NA
CDR3: ASSQVGSRGEGTGELF; J: TRBJ2-2; V: TRBV4-1; D: NA; size: NA
CDR3: ASSPSLAVTQF; J: TRBJ2-1; V: TRBV4-1; D: NA; size: NA
CDR3: ASSGTGSSQPQH; J: TRBJ1-5; V: TRBV9; D: NA; size: NA
CDR3: ASSRSTGSLWNTEAF; J: TRBJ1-1; V: TRBV27; D: NA; size: NA
CDR3: ASSRARGTGYT; J: TRBJ1-2; V: TRBV25-1; D: NA; size: NA
CDR3: ASSLGGLLEQF; J: TRBJ2-1; V: TRBV5-6; D: NA; size: NA
CDR3: ASSQDQGGYEQY; J: TRBJ2-7; V: TRBV4-3; D: NA; size: NA
CDR3: ASSRGEQETQY; J: TRBJ2-5; V: TRBV4-2; D: NA; size: NA
CDR3: ASSQEGLAGGRGTDTQY; J: TRBJ2-3; V: TRBV4-2; D: TRBD2; size: NA
CDR3: ASTRANEKLF; J: TRBJ1-4; V: TRBV2; D: NA; size: NA
CDR3: ASSPGTDTGEQY; J: TRBJ2-7; V: TRBV5-1; D: TRBD1; size: few
CDR3: ASSLGTGYYEQY; J: TRBJ2-7; V: TRBV27; D: TRBD1; size: NA
CDR3: ASGGTAQETQY; J: TRBJ2-5; V: TRBV2; D: NA; size: NA
CDR3: ASSKQRGAYNEQF; J: TRBJ2-1; V: TRBV6-5; D: TRBD2; size: NA
CDR3: ASSSGQHNSPLH; J: TRBJ1-6; V: TRBV27; D: NA; size: NA
CDR3: ASSPGTKNEKLF; J: TRBJ1-4; V: TRBV7-9; D: NA; size: NA
CDR3: ASSLQMNYGYT; J: TRBJ1-2; V: TRBV6-5; D: NA; size: NA
CDR3: SATPRVDLF; J: TRBJ2-1; V: TRBV20-1; D: NA; size: few
CDR3: ASSHDRNYGYT; J: TRBJ1-2; V: TRBV4-3; D: NA; size: few
CDR3: ASGLSVVDTQY; J: TRBJ2-3; V: TRBV12-5; D: NA; size: NA
CDR3: AISPRTGGSDTEAF; J: TRBJ1-1; V: TRBV10-3; D: TRBD1; size: NA
CDR3: AISEVRGVDAF; J: TRBJ1-1; V: TRBV10-3; D: NA; size: once
CDR3: ASSIPGQTK; J: TRBJ1-1; V: TRBV19; D: NA; size: once
CDR3: ASSSGQSSFYGYT; J: TRBJ1-2; V: TRBV7-9; D: NA; size: NA